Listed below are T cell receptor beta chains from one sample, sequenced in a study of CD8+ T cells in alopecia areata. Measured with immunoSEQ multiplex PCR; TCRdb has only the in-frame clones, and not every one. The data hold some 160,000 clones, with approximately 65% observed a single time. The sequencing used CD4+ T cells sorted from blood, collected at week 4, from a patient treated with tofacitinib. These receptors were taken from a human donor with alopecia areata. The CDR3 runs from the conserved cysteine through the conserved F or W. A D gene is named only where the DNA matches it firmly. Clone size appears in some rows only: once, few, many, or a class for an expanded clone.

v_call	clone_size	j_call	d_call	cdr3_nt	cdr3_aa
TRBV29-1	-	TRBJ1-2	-	TGCAGCCCCCTGGCCTTCCAGGGTGGCTACACCTTC	CSPLAFQGGYTF
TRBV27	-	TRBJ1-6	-	TGTGCCAGCAGTTTACGACGGGGAACCTATAATTCACCCCTCCACTTT	CASSLRRGTYNSPLHF
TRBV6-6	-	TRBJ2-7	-	TGTGCCAGCAGTCCCCGGGCCAACGGGGTGCAGTACTTC	CASSPRANGVQYF
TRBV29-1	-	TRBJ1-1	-	TGCAGCGTTGCCCCGACACAGGGTGAAGCTTTCTTT	CSVAPTQGEAFF
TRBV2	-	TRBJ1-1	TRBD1	TGTGCCAGCAGTGAATATGGGACAGGGGTTACTGAAGCTTTCTTT	CASSEYGTGVTEAFF
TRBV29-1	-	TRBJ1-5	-	TGCAGCGTCCGGGACACCAATCAGCCCCAGCATTTT	CSVRDTNQPQHF
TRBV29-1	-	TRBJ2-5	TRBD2	TGCAGCGCTTTACTAGCGGGGGACCAAGAGACCCAGTACTTC	CSALLAGDQETQYF
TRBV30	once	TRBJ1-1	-	TGTGCCTGGAGTTTGGGGACTGAAGCTTTCTTT	CAWSLGTEAFF
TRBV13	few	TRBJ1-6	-	TGTGCCAGCAGCTTCGGACGCCTTGCTCAGGCCCTCCACTTT	CASSFGRLAQALHF
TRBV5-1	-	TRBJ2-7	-	TGCGCCAGCCCCTCAGACGAGCAGTACTTC	CASPSDEQYF
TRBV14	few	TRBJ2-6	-	TGTGCCAGCAGCCTCCCGCCGGAGAGCCCTGGGGCCAACGTCCTGACTTTC	CASSLPPESPGANVLTF
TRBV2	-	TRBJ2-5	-	TGTGCCAGCCGAGACTATCAAGAGACCCAGTACTTC	CASRDYQETQYF
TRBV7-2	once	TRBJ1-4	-	TGTGCCAGCAGCTTGCCCAGTAATGAAAAACTGTTTTTT	CASSLPSNEKLFF
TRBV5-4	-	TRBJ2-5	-	TGTGCCAGCAGCTTGGGAGCGTCGGAGACCCAGTACTTC	CASSLGASETQYF
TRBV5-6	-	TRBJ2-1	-	TGTGCCAGCAGCTTGCCTAGCGAGCAGTTCTTC	CASSLPSEQFF
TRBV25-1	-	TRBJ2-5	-	TGTGCCAGCAGTGAATATTGGCGACAGACCGAGACCCAGTACTTC	CASSEYWRQTETQYF
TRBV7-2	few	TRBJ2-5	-	TGTGCCAGCAGCTTAGGGAGACAGCTCGGGCAAGAGACCCAGTACTTC	CASSLGRQLGQETQYF
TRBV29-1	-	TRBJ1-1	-	TGCAGCGTTGTCAGGTCTTCCTCGAACACTGAAGCTTTCTTT	CSVVRSSSNTEAFF
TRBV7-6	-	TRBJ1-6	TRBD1	TGTGCCAGCAGCCTCCGGACAGGGGACTCACCCCTCCACTTT	CASSLRTGDSPLHF
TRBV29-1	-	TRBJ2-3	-	TGCAGCGTTGAAGACACAGGGATCGATACGCAGTATTTT	CSVEDTGIDTQYF
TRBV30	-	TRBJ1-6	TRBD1	TGTGCCTGGAGTGTATGGGACAGGGGTTATTCACCCCTCCACTTT	CAWSVWDRGYSPLHF
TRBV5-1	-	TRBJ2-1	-	TGCGCCAGCAGCTTGACCAGGAGCCAGACCAATGAGCAGTTCTTC	CASSLTRSQTNEQFF
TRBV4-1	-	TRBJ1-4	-	TGCGCCAGCAGCCAAGTTTTAAACTCGGCCGGAGGAGAAAAACTGTTTTTT	CASSQVLNSAGGEKLFF
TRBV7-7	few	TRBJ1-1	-	TGTGCTAGCAGCTTAGACAGGAACACTGAAGCTTTCTTT	CASSLDRNTEAFF
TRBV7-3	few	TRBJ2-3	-	TGTGCCAGCAGCTTAACGGGGGTTAGCACAGATACGCAGTATTTT	CASSLTGVSTDTQYF
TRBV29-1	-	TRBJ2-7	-	TGCAGCGTTGGCGTCGCCTACGAGCAGTACTTC	CSVGVAYEQYF
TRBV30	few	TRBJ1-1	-	TGTGCCTGGAGTTCATCCTGGATGGGGACTGAAGCTTTCTTT	CAWSSSWMGTEAFF
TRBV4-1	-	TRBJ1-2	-	TGCGCCAGCAGCCAAGACACATTCGGCTATGGCTACACCTTC	CASSQDTFGYGYTF
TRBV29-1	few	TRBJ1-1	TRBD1	TGCAGCGTTGAACCCCAGGGGGCAACGATTGCTTTCTTT	CSVEPQGATIAFF
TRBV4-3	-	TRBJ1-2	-	TGCGCCAGCAGCCAAGACAGGGACGTCTATGGCTACACCTTC	CASSQDRDVYGYTF
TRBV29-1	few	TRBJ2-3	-	TGCAGCGTGAATGGAGGGCAAGGCACAGATACGCAGTATTTT	CSVNGGQGTDTQYF